The rows below give T cell receptor beta chains drawn from one sample of a study of shared clonotypes between healthy human individuals. The repertoire was sequenced with immunoSEQ multiplex PCR; TCRdb's copy has only in-frame clones and lacks some. Found here are approximately 2.1 million clones, more than 85% of them singletons; the top ten hold about 0.41%. What was sequenced was naive CD4+ T cells from PBMCs. The receptors were sampled from a man aged 18 to 35 in good health. Some clones in this sample may be carry-over from other donors' samples. The CDR3 runs from the conserved cysteine through the conserved F or W. The D gene is left open where the match is weak.

D gene | J gene | V gene | CDR3 protein | CDR3 DNA
- | TRBJ2-3 | TRBV11-3 | CASSSRRAADTQYF | TGTGCCAGCAGCTCCCGCAGGGCGGCAGATACGCAGTATTTT
- | TRBJ1-5 | TRBV29-1 | CSAEVGGDQPQHF | TGCAGCGCCGAAGTAGGGGGAGATCAGCCCCAGCATTTT
- | TRBJ2-2 | TRBV30 | CAWSGLLLLAGELFF | TGTGCCTGGAGTGGGTTGCTTCTTCTCGCCGGGGAGCTGTTTTTT
TRBD1 | TRBJ2-1 | TRBV5-1 | CASSSRTGNYNEQFF | TGCGCCAGCAGCTCCCGGACAGGGAACTACAATGAGCAGTTCTTC
- | TRBJ2-1 | TRBV19 | CASSPRAGPGMGFF | TGTGCCAGTAGTCCTCGGGCCGGACCAGGGATGGGGTTCTTC
- | TRBJ2-7 | TRBV7-2 | CASSYTGSYEQYF | TGTGCCAGCAGCTATACAGGGAGCTACGAGCAGTACTTC
- | TRBJ2-1 | TRBV6-5 | CATRRGPLNEQFF | TGTGCCACCCGACGGGGACCATTAAATGAGCAGTTCTTC
- | TRBJ1-2 | TRBV18 | CASSPQETEVGYGYTF | TGTGCCAGCTCACCACAGGAGACGGAAGTTGGCTATGGCTACACCTTC
TRBD1 | TRBJ2-2 | TRBV2 | CASTRGREELFF | TGTGCCAGCACCAGGGGGCGAGAGGAGCTGTTTTTT
TRBD2 | TRBJ2-3 | TRBV5-4 | CASSFASGSQKDTQYF | TGTGCCAGCAGCTTCGCCAGCGGGAGCCAAAAAGATACGCAGTATTTT
TRBD1 | TRBJ1-4 | TRBV5-1 | CASSPTGANEKLFF | TGCGCCAGCAGCCCGACAGGGGCTAATGAAAAACTGTTTTTT
- | TRBJ2-5 | TRBV30 | CAWTADRQETQYF | TGTGCCTGGACAGCTGACAGACAAGAGACCCAGTACTTC
- | TRBJ2-5 | TRBV5-6 | CASGPRWTETQYF | TGTGCCAGCGGACCCCGCTGGACTGAGACCCAGTACTTC